Listed below are T cell receptor beta chains from one sample, sequenced in a study of monozygotic twins with cystic fibrosis. The table came from immunoSEQ multiplex PCR; TCRdb's copy has only in-frame clones and leaves some out. The profile shows 30,000 to 35,000 clones, 66% of them singletons. Sequencing was done on a sample of blood. These receptors all stem from a girl aged 5-17 years with cystic fibrosis. Both conserved end residues are trimmed from each CDR3. The order of the fields is D gene, J gene, V gene, CDR3 protein. D genes are given only for firm matches.

NA	TRBJ1-5	TRBV5-5	ASSLSTGRQPQH
TRBD1	TRBJ1-2	TRBV28	ASSWGTGGNYGYT
NA	TRBJ2-7	TRBV27	ASSPYSGREQY
TRBD2	TRBJ2-3	TRBV7-2	ASSNSLAGGTDTQY
NA	TRBJ1-3	TRBV15	ATSRDAYVGNTIY
NA	TRBJ1-1	TRBV29-1	SVGGGSDTEAF
NA	TRBJ2-3	TRBV27	ASSLSIGITDTQY
NA	TRBJ2-7	TRBV29-1	SVKTGREQY
TRBD2	TRBJ2-7	TRBV29-1	SVGLAGVTGEQY
TRBD2	TRBJ2-1	TRBV7-2	ASSLGGTSGAHNEQF
NA	TRBJ2-2	TRBV29-1	SVGVANTGELF
NA	TRBJ2-1	TRBV29-1	SVEDGFIGDEQF
NA	TRBJ1-5	TRBV12-5	ASGPKGGLVRPQH
NA	TRBJ1-5	TRBV7-2	ASSLNMNQPQH
NA	TRBJ2-2	TRBV7-2	ASSLELLGGYTGELF
TRBD2	TRBJ2-1	TRBV5-6	ASSGDYLFVDNEQF
NA	TRBJ1-4	TRBV27	ASSPNHRMKNEKLF
TRBD1	TRBJ1-3	TRBV7-6	ASSPQDRAGNTIY